This is a list of T cell receptor beta chains from one sample in a study of OX40 agonist ivuxolimab in advanced cancers. The data were produced by immunoSEQ multiplex PCR, yet TCRdb's version contains in-frame clones alone and is incomplete. This table has tens of thousands of clones, roughly 89% appearing once. The sample in question was CD4+ or CD8+ T cells sorted from blood, obtained in a trial of the OX40 agonist ivuxolimab. Receptors were obtained from an adult with an advanced solid tumor such as melanoma, head and neck, liver or kidney cancer. Each CDR3 is given with its conserved first and last residue.

TRBV2 15 CASRPTWGKNTEAFF
TRBV5-1 11 CASKGAETQYF
TRBV4-3 14 CASSLWTGTYEQYF
TRBV28 13 CASSTGPNYGYTF
TRBV10-2 17 CASSASGPSQNHNEQFF
TRBV27 13 CASRPNEYNEQFF
TRBV2 15 CASNVMWGGSDTQYF
TRBV6-6 13 CASSGTTYNEQFF
TRBV29-1 12 CSVQGNGNTIYF
TRBV5-1 15 CASRLVSIRYNEQFF
TRBV12-5 17 CASGLPTGGAPTGELFF
TRBV6-6 14 CASSLSGQRGGYTF
TRBV5-1 13 CASSLEPNTEAFF
TRBV29-1 14 CSVEGQGRNTEAFF
TRBV7-9 14 CASSAVMGTDTQYF
TRBV19 15 CASSARGRTGNTIYF
TRBV2 13 CASRGRQNTEAFF
TRBV29-1 13 CSATGGEGYEQYF
TRBV5-5 14 CASSPWDRFTEAFF
TRBV5-1 14 CASSRDAMNTEAFF
TRBV5-5 14 CASSFQGTLGEQYF
TRBV6-5 13 CASYPGGRETQYF
TRBV25-1 16 CASSEGSGWRNYGYTF
TRBV5-5 13 CASSFSVSYEQYF
TRBV5-1 16 CASSAIASASTDTQYF
TRBV10-3 15 CAISESTDSGNTIYF
TRBV28 17 CASSSGGSLYSNQPQHF
TRBV5-1 17 CASSSQPGGTPYEKLFF
TRBV4-2 14 CASRPGSSGNTIYF
TRBV2 10 CASSDYEQYF
TRBV5-5 17 CASSLVGVSNYNSPLHF
TRBV9 14 CASSVTGGFAEAFF
TRBV27 15 CASSLVAQGGYGYTF
TRBV7-9 13 CASSPGQLYGYTF
TRBV5-1 14 CASSRDRRRTEAFF
TRBV5-4 16 CASSTGTDRGNSPLHF
TRBV4-2 17 CASSQVGGRIGNQPQHF
TRBV18 17 CASSPFAGGGTNTEAFF
TRBV11-2 15 CASSLEAGLSYEQYF
TRBV19 15 CASSTSGIRTDTQYF
TRBV28 14 CASTPQTTNEKLFF
TRBV6-5 12 CASERPPYGYTF
TRBV13 14 CASTLGRDQETQYF
TRBV28 13 CASSLSRGNEQFF
TRBV9 14 CASSPIQGGNTIYF
TRBV7-9 12 CASSTSKLLAFF
TRBV7-7 15 CASSPGLATDNEQFF
TRBV5-1 15 CASSSLVGVGETQYF
TRBV27 13 CASSLRANEKLFF